The source of this TCR beta chain is a study of T cell responses to AZD1222 COVID-19 vaccine. In the study overall: Second-dose groups at about 4 or about 12 weeks were pooled.

The study's findings and limits: Recipients of two AZD1222 doses showed rising Spike-specific TCR breadth and depth. White British donors predominated, females outnumbered males, and clonal diversity was possibly underestimated.

Only in-frame clones appear in the TCRdb table, and some are missing; sequencing was by immunoSEQ multiplex PCR. The data hold roughly 96,000 clones, with 89% observed a single time. The J segment lost 1 base and the V segment lost 5 bases, leaving 5 bases of the junction unmatched. Germline assignment: CDR1 SGHNT and CDR2 YYREEE (reference sequence). The CDR3 has 14 amino acids. Of note for this clone: The antigen is undetermined.

This chain uses TRBV5-4 with TRBJ1-2; 7 bases agree with TRBD1. The source is an adult in good health. The sequencing used peripheral blood, collected on day 0 of AZD1222 vaccination. The CDR3 nucleotides read TGTGCCAGCAGGACAGGGTGGGATAACTATGGCTACACCTTC. It codes for CASRTGWDNYGYTF.